The rows below give T cell receptor beta chains drawn from one sample of a study of blood T cell repertoires in COVID-19. Assay: immunoSEQ multiplex PCR; the TCRdb copy retains only in-frame clones and omits some. The data show 80,000 to 100,000 clones, over 70% seen once. Sequencing was done on a sample of peripheral blood. These receptor sequences come from a man aged 55-75 years with acute or convalescent COVID-19. Each CDR3 is given with its conserved first and last residue. D genes are given only for firm matches. For some rows the clone size is stated as once, few or many, or as a class when expanded; others skip it.

>TRBD1|TRBV5-6|.|TRBJ1-5
CASSRTGAFNQPQHF
TGTGCCAGCAGCCGGACAGGGGCCTTCAATCAGCCCCAGCATTTT
>TRBD1|TRBV10-3|.|TRBJ2-3
CAIKALQGAQADTQYF
TGTGCCATCAAAGCCTTACAGGGGGCTCAGGCAGATACGCAGTATTTT
>.|TRBV11-1|.|TRBJ2-1
CASSGRDNEQFF
TGTGCCAGCAGCGGTAGAGACAATGAGCAGTTCTTC
>TRBD1|TRBV5-1|.|TRBJ2-3
CASSFTGQADTQYF
TGCGCCAGCAGCTTCACGGGACAGGCAGATACGCAGTATTTT
>TRBD1|TRBV6-5|few|TRBJ1-4
CASSYEGGGEKLFF
TGTGCCAGCAGTTACGAAGGGGGCGGTGAAAAACTGTTTTTT
>TRBD2|TRBV29-1|.|TRBJ2-3
CSVVGTSGDADTQYF
TGCAGCGTTGTGGGGACTAGCGGGGACGCAGATACGCAGTATTTT
>.|TRBV19|.|TRBJ1-6
CASEDKDNSPLHF
TGTGCCAGTGAAGACAAGGATAATTCACCCCTCCACTTT
>.|TRBV19|.|TRBJ1-4
CASSIKGTNEKLFF
TGTGCCAGTAGTATTAAGGGGACTAATGAAAAACTGTTTTTT
>.|TRBV11-3|.|TRBJ2-3
CASRPRGSSTDTQYF
TGTGCCAGCAGGCCCAGGGGCTCTAGCACAGATACGCAGTATTTT
>TRBD1|TRBV11-3|.|TRBJ1-6
CASSLMGQGASPLHF
TGTGCCAGCAGCTTAATGGGACAGGGGGCTTCACCCCTCCACTTT
>.|TRBV6-2/TRBV6-3|.|TRBJ1-6
CASTPGVMTRPLHF
TGTGCCAGCACCCCCGGGGTCATGACAAGGCCCCTCCACTTT
>.|TRBV6-2/TRBV6-3|.|TRBJ1-5
CASSYGQVLSNQPQHF
TGTGCCAGCAGTTACGGGCAGGTCCTTAGCAATCAGCCCCAGCATTTT
>.|TRBV7-3|.|TRBJ2-2
CASSLIGLASGELFF
TGTGCCAGCAGCTTAATTGGCCTAGCCTCCGGGGAGCTGTTTTTT
>TRBD1|TRBV7-3|.|TRBJ2-6
CASSEKEPGQLPISGANVLTF
TGTGCCAGCAGCGAAAAGGAGCCGGGACAGCTTCCTATCTCTGGGGCCAACGTCCTGACTTTC
>.|TRBV12-3/TRBV12-4|.|TRBJ2-1
CASTSDPHEQFF
TGTGCCAGCACTTCAGATCCTCACGAGCAGTTCTTC